A single sample is the source of the 10 T cell receptor beta chains below, sequenced in a study of vaccination effects on CD4 cells after COVID-19. Between days 10 and 11 of culture, CD4+ T cells were separated out. Vaccination of participants consisted of two doses of either the BNT162b2 or mRNA-1273 vaccine. The data were produced by immunoSEQ multiplex PCR, yet TCRdb's version contains in-frame clones alone and is incomplete. The data show 37,000 or so clones, approximately 70% seen once. For these TCRs, the target antigens are not known. Here the sequenced sample was CD4+ T cells from PBMCs cultured without peptide, taken after COVID-19 vaccination. The receptor source for this set is a human donor who received a COVID-19 vaccine.

The V and J genes are TRBV12-3 or TRBV12-4 and TRBJ2-7; D gene unclear. V was trimmed by 7 bases and J by 5 bases, leaving 12 bases between them. This CDR3 comprises 12 residues. The CDR3 nucleotides read TGTGCCAGCAACCCCGGCGGCAACGAGCAGTACTTC. Residues: CASNPGGNEQYF.

This clone was counted a single time. This chain uses TRBV7-9 with TRBJ2-5; a possible D gene is TRBD2 (6 bases). V lost 5 bases and J lost 10, with 20 bases in between. The CDR3 totals 14 residues. CDR1 SEHNR and CDR2 FQNEAQ come from the germline V gene (reference sequence). This CDR3 is CASSILASPKSQYF. CDR3 DNA sequence: TGTGCCAGCAGCATCCTAGCGTCCCCCAAGAGCCAGTACTTC.

This chain connects TRBV7-2 to TRBJ2-3, with D perhaps matching TRBD2 (5 bases). This CDR3 comprises 12 residues. Germline assignment: CDR1 SGHTA and CDR2 FQGNSA. V was trimmed by 5 bases and J by 8 bases, leaving 11 bases between them. CDR3 amino acids: CASSLGLLTQYF. The DNA for the CDR3 is TGTGCCAGCAGCCTCGGACTTCTTACGCAGTATTTT.

The chain links TRBV9 to TRBJ2-1; TRBD2 matches at 8 bases. Germline-derived CDR1 and CDR2 are SGDLS and YYNGEE. The CDR3 is made up of 15 amino acids. V was pared by 2 bases and J by 8 bases, with 9 bases of the junction left unmatched. In DNA form, the CDR3 reads TGTGCCAGCAGCGTTCAGAGCGGGAGTCGCTATGAGCAGTTCTTC. Translation: CASSVQSGSRYEQFF.

This clone occurred a few times. The chain carries TRBV30 and TRBJ1-2; 7 positions agree with TRBD1. The V gene end was trimmed by 2 bases and the J gene end by 8 bases; junction bases not matched to a gene: 5. The CDR3 has 12 amino acids. Germline assignment: CDR1 GTSNPN and CDR2 SVGIG (reference sequence). The CDR3 sequence: CAWSRDSRGYTF. For the CDR3, the DNA is TGTGCCTGGAGTCGGGACAGTCGCGGCTACACCTTC. Using reference TRBV30 and TRBJ1-2 for the parts outside the CDR3, the full variable domain is SQTIHQWPATLVQPVGSPLSLECTVEGTSNPNLYWYRQAAGRGLQLLFYSVGIGQISSEVPQNLSASRPQDRQFILSSKKLLLSDSGFYLCAWSRDSRGYTFGSGTRLTVV.

This sequence joins TRBV30 and TRBJ2-1; TRBD2 might be the D (8 bases). Germline lookup yields CDR1 GTSNPN and CDR2 SVGIG (reference sequence). The CDR3 is 15 amino acids. Trimming removed 4 bases from V and 8 bases from J, with 21 bases in between. The CDR3 DNA sequence: TGTGCCTGGATGGGACGGGGGGGCCAGGGGGATGAGCAGTTCTTC. This codes for CAWMGRGGQGDEQFF.

The J gene is TRBJ2-1, the V gene TRBV10-1, with TRBD2 identical over 9 bases. CDR1 is WNHNN and CDR2 is SYGVQD in the germline V gene (reference sequence). V shed 5 bases, J shed 3 bases, and the junction held 14 bases outside the gene matches. The CDR3 loop spans 18 amino acids. The CDR3 DNA reads TGCGCCAGCAGTAAACCCGGCCGTAGCGGGAGCTTCTACAATGAGCAGTTCTTC. Protein: CASSKPGRSGSFYNEQFF.

J is TRBJ1-3 and V is TRBV29-1, with 8 bases matching TRBD1. The CDR3 runs 15 residues. With 6 bases clipped from V and 0 bases from J, the junction kept 7 bases outside the gene matches. The germline V gene has CDR1 SQVTM and CDR2 ANQGSEA. CDR3 region: CSVGDRYLSGNTIYF. The CDR3 bases are TGCAGCGTCGGGGACAGGTACCTCTCTGGAAACACCATATATTTT.

The CDR3 DNA follows: TGCGCCAGCAGCGTGACAGGGTCGCGGTACGAGCAGTACTTC. Translated: CASSVTGSRYEQYF. V usage is TRBV5-1 and J usage is TRBJ2-7, with 7 positions matching TRBD1. CDR1 is SGHRS and CDR2 is YFSETQ in the germline V gene. The V segment lost 4 bases and the J segment 4 bases; nucleotides outside the gene matches: 8. The CDR3 has 14 amino acids.

V is TRBV5-4 and J is TRBJ2-2, with 12 bases matching TRBD2. Germline V gene sequence: CDR1 SGHNT, CDR2 YYREEE (reference sequence). The J segment lost 6 bases and the V segment lost 4 bases, leaving 7 bases of the junction unmatched. The CDR3 runs 16 residues. The CDR3 DNA follows: TGTGCCAGCAGCGCAGCTAGCGGGAGGGCCGCCGGGGAGCTGTTTTTT. This sequence encodes CASSAASGRAAGELFF. Full variable domain (remainder filled in from reference TRBV5-4 and TRBJ2-2): ETGVTQSPTHLIKTRGQQVTLRCSSQSGHNTVSWYQQALGQGPQFIFQYYREEENGRGNFPPRFSGLQFPNYSSELNVNALELDDSALYLCASSAASGRAAGELFFGEGSRLTVL.